This TCR beta chain appears in the sequencing data of a study of T cell repertoires in cytomegalovirus infection. Each CDR3 protein gets one entry after TCRdb re-called the reads with MiXCR. The data show over 250,000 distinct CDR3 sequences, about a quarter seen once. This clonotype was picked up a small number of times. CDR3 length: 15 residues. CDR1 is MNHNS and CDR2 is SASEGT in the germline V gene. V lost 1 base, J lost 2 bases, and 12 bases lay in between. V is TRBV6-1 and J is TRBJ2-7; maybe TRBD2 (7 bases). Sequences were obtained from PBMCs. This clonotype was obtained from a human donor in good health (CMV status not recorded). Some clones in this sample may be carry-over from other donors' samples. CDR3 coding DNA: TGTGCCAGCAGTGAAGGCGGGGGCGCGCCCTACGAGCAGTACTTC. Translated, it gives CASSEGGGAPYEQYF.